A single sample gave rise to the 30 T cell receptor beta chains below, sequenced in a study of beta chain features in type 1 diabetes. TCRB transcripts that were expressed got sequenced, as all of the isolated RNA had been reverse transcribed. TCRdb's copy holds only in-frame clones and misses some; the assay was immunoSEQ multiplex PCR. Of hundreds of thousands of clones detected, roughly 30% appear once; the ten largest clones hold around 0.065%. Sequencing was done on a sample of naive CD4+ T cells from blood. The receptors come from a man younger than 35 in good health.

The J gene is TRBJ2-7, the V gene TRBV4-2; 10 bases align to TRBD1. This CDR3 contains 17 residues. The germline gives CDR1 LGHNA, CDR2 YNFKEQ. J was trimmed by 5 bases and V by 0 bases; bases with no gene match: 10. The CDR3: CASSQDLSWDRGHEQYF. As DNA, the CDR3 is TGTGCCAGCAGCCAAGATCTCAGTTGGGACAGGGGCCACGAGCAGTACTTC.

The chain combines TRBV5-1 with TRBJ2-5; D is possibly TRBD1 or TRBD2 (5 bases each). Trimming cost V 1 base and J 5 bases, with 18 bases left between them. CDR1 and CDR2 from the germline V gene are SGHRS and YFSETQ. This CDR3 is 16 amino acids long. For the CDR3, the DNA is TGCGCCAGCAGCTTGACCGGGACGCCGGGCATGGAGACCCAGTACTTC. The encoded protein is CASSLTGTPGMETQYF.

This clone was detected only a few times. The V call is TRBV29-1, the J call TRBJ2-7; TRBD1 is a possible D gene (5 bases). V was cut by 7 bases and J by 2 bases, with 12 bases left in between. CDR1 and CDR2 from the germline V gene are SQVTM and ANQGSEA. The CDR3 totals 12 residues. CDR3 in amino acids: CSARQSPYEQYF. As DNA, the CDR3 is TGCAGCGCCAGACAGTCCCCCTACGAGCAGTACTTC.

Only a few counts were recorded for this clone. Within the sample, other DNA sequences also encode this same CDR3. V is TRBV30 and J is TRBJ1-5; weak D call: TRBD1 (5 bases). The CDR3 sequence is 13 residues long. Germline CDR1 is GTSNPN and CDR2 is SVGIG (reference sequence). Trimming took 1 base from V and 1 from J, leaving 5 bases between them. CDR3 amino acids: CAWSGDSNQPQHF. The CDR3 region has the DNA TGTGCCTGGAGTGGGGACAGCAATCAGCCCCAGCATTTT.

CDR3 region: CSVEDRVAASGRNEQFF. The DNA for the CDR3 is TGCAGCGTTGAAGATAGGGTCGCGGCTAGCGGGCGCAATGAGCAGTTCTTC. This chain links TRBV29-1 with TRBJ2-1, with 8 bases aligning to TRBD2. The CDR3 runs to 17 residues. V lost 0 bases and J lost 6; bases outside the gene matches: 13. Germline values: CDR1 SQVTM, CDR2 ANQGSEA.

V usage is TRBV4-1 and J usage is TRBJ2-1; 9 bases map to TRBD2. CDR3 length equals 15 residues. The V segment lost 0 bases and the J segment 7 bases; nucleotides outside the gene matches: 4. Germline V gene lookup returns CDR1 MGHRA and CDR2 YSYEKL. CDR3 region: CASSQDGLARNEQFF. The DNA of the CDR3 is TGCGCCAGCAGCCAAGATGGACTAGCGCGGAATGAGCAGTTCTTC.

The chain joins TRBV6-6 to TRBJ2-1; D is unresolved. CDR1 is MNHNY, CDR2 SVGAGI, per germline (reference sequence). Trimming cost V 7 bases and J 0 bases, with 10 bases left between them. This CDR3 has 14 residues. CDR3 in amino acids: CASTPIPSYNEQFF. In nucleotides, the CDR3 is TGTGCCAGCACCCCTATTCCCTCCTACAATGAGCAGTTCTTC.

This sequence joins TRBV6-1 and TRBJ2-1; D gene unclear. The V gene lost 1 base and the J gene lost 7 bases, with 17 bases spanning the gap. Germline lookup yields CDR1 MNHNS and CDR2 SASEGT. CDR3 length: 16 amino acids. CDR3 bases: TGTGCCAGCAGTGAAGTGGTGAGTGACCTAGGGAATGAGCAGTTCTTC. As protein: CASSEVVSDLGNEQFF.

This clone was recorded a few times. The chain employs TRBV7-6 and TRBJ1-5, with D tentatively TRBD1 (6 bases). Deletions cut 0 bases from V and 4 bases from J, with 10 bases between. Per the germline V gene, CDR1 is SGHVS and CDR2 is FNYEAQ. CDR3 length equals 15 residues. CDR3 in amino acids: CASSLAGQHNQPQHF. CDR3 coding DNA: TGTGCCAGCAGCTTAGCCGGACAGCATAATCAGCCCCAGCATTTT.

This clone was detected a few times. This chain links TRBV10-3 with TRBJ1-3; weak D call: TRBD1 (5 bases). V was shortened by 11 bases and J by 4 bases, with 18 bases between the two germline ends. CDR1 is ENHRY, CDR2 SYGVKD, per germline. This CDR3 spans 14 amino acids. Written as DNA, the CDR3 is TGTGCCGTCTGGGACTCCCGCTCCGGAAACACCATATATTTT. Residues: CAVWDSRSGNTIYF.

This clone was picked up a small number of times. The chain couples TRBV2 to TRBJ2-3, with D maybe TRBD2 (5 bases). Trimming left V 4 bases short and J 14 bases short, with 13 bases between. The CDR3 contains 11 residues. Germline loops: CDR1 SNHLY, CDR2 FYNNEI. CDR3 protein: CASSAVPGGYF. Here the CDR3 DNA reads TGTGCCAGCAGTGCGGTCCCCGGAGGGTATTTT.

A few counts support this clone. V usage is TRBV30 and J usage is TRBJ2-7; D not certain. Trimming removed 0 bases from V and 10 bases from J, with 13 bases in between. CDR1 is GTSNPN, CDR2 SVGIG, per germline (reference sequence). CDR3 size: 12 residues. CDR3 in DNA: TGTGCCTGGAGTGTACAAAGAAAGCTTCAGTACTTC. Its translation: CAWSVQRKLQYF. The complete variable domain, with remaining parts taken from reference TRBV30 and TRBJ2-7, reads SQTIHQWPATLVQPVGSPLSLECTVEGTSNPNLYWYRQAAGRGLQLLFYSVGIGQISSEVPQNLSASRPQDRQFILSSKKLLLSDSGFYLCAWSVQRKLQYFGPGTRLTVT.

The V and J genes are TRBV9 and TRBJ2-2; TRBD2 agrees at 9 bases. CDR1 is SGDLS and CDR2 is YYNGEE in the germline V gene. V lost 4 bases, J lost 6 bases, and 7 bases stayed unmatched. The CDR3 totals 15 residues. Written as DNA, the CDR3 is TGTGCCAGCAGCCCCGGGACTAGCTGGGCCGGGGAGCTGTTTTTT. As protein: CASSPGTSWAGELFF.

This clone was counted between two and nine times. The rearrangement links TRBV4-3 to TRBJ1-4; 7 bases are shared with TRBD1. The germline CDR1 and CDR2 sequences are LGHNA and YSLEER. The CDR3 totals 15 residues. The junction had 6 bases not matched to a gene; V was cut back by 1 base and J by 7 bases. The CDR3 DNA follows: TGCGCCAGCAGCCAAGCCACCGGGACAGCTGAAAAACTGTTTTTT. Residues: CASSQATGTAEKLFF.

This clone was counted a few times. This rearrangement joins TRBV30 to TRBJ2-1; TRBD2 matches at 12 bases. V lost 8 bases, J lost 8 bases, and 19 bases stayed unmatched. This CDR3 spans 17 amino acids. Germline CDR1 GTSNPN, CDR2 SVGIG (reference sequence). Here the CDR3 DNA reads TGTGCCATGGGGCAAGGGAGACTAGCGGGAGTAGACGATGAGCAGTTCTTC. The encoded protein is CAMGQGRLAGVDDEQFF.

Only a few counts were recorded for this clone. The chain uses TRBV2 and TRBJ1-2; D gene unclear. This CDR3 comprises 13 residues. Germline loops: CDR1 SNHLY, CDR2 FYNNEI. V shed 7 bases and J shed 1 base, with 10 bases lying between them. CDR3 DNA: TGTGCCAGCAAGGAGGGAGTTAACTATGGCTACACCTTC. This gives the protein CASKEGVNYGYTF.

The chain recombines TRBV9 with TRBJ2-7, with D possibly matching TRBD1 (6 bases). There are 14 residues in the CDR3. Trimming took 0 bases from V and 6 from J, leaving 13 bases between them. The germline V gene encodes CDR1 SGDLS and CDR2 YYNGEE. The CDR3: CASSVAGQSAEQYF. The CDR3 DNA follows: TGTGCCAGCAGCGTAGCGGGACAATCCGCCGAGCAGTACTTC. Full variable domain (outside the CDR3, taken from reference TRBV9 and TRBJ2-7): DSGVTQTPKHLITATGQRVTLRCSPRSGDLSVYWYQQSLDQGLQFLIQYYNGEERAKGNILERFSAQQFPDLHSELNLSSLELGDSALYFCASSVAGQSAEQYFGPGTRLTVT.

The chain links TRBV5-1 to TRBJ2-6, with no clear D. Germline V gene data show CDR1 as SGHRS and CDR2 as YFSETQ. V was pared by 5 bases and J by 1 base, with 13 bases between. CDR3 length: 16 amino acids. The DNA for the CDR3 is TGCGCCAGCAGTTGGGTTATAGGATCTGGGGCCAACGTCCTGACTTTC. Its protein product is CASSWVIGSGANVLTF.

This clone has only one observation. This chain uses TRBV4-3 with TRBJ2-2, with TRBD1 as a possible D gene (5 bases). Trimming took off 0 bases at V and 4 bases at J, with 9 bases between the two ends. The germline CDR1 and CDR2 sequences are LGHNA and YSLEER. This CDR3 contains 15 residues. This CDR3 reads CASSQDLGVTGELFF. CDR3 DNA sequence: TGCGCCAGCAGCCAAGATCTAGGGGTCACCGGGGAGCTGTTTTTT.

The J gene is TRBJ2-2, the V gene TRBV5-4; D call uncertain. Per the germline V gene, CDR1 is SGHNT and CDR2 is YYREEE (reference sequence). The CDR3 runs to 15 residues. The ends were cut back, 2 bases at V and 0 bases at J, with 8 bases in the middle. The CDR3 spells CASSFLSANTGELFF. For the CDR3, the DNA is TGTGCCAGCAGCTTCCTCAGCGCGAACACCGGGGAGCTGTTTTTT.

This sequence joins TRBV29-1 and TRBJ2-7; 7 nucleotides align to TRBD1. After removal of 4 bases from V and 4 bases from J, the junction contained 13 bases not matched to a gene. The CDR3 length is 15 residues. CDR1 and CDR2 (germline): SQVTM, ANQGSEA. The CDR3: CSVGPEKGAQYEQYF. The CDR3 DNA sequence: TGCAGCGTTGGGCCGGAAAAGGGGGCCCAATACGAGCAGTACTTC.

This chain connects TRBV5-6 to TRBJ2-5; TRBD1 or TRBD2 may be the D gene (5 bases each). Per germline, CDR1 SGHDT and CDR2 YYEEEE. Trimming removed 4 bases from V and 2 bases from J, with 12 bases in between. The CDR3 covers 14 residues. The DNA for the CDR3 is TGTGCCAGCAGCCGGCAGGGACGGCAAGAGACCCAGTACTTC. This sequence encodes CASSRQGRQETQYF.

The gene calls are TRBV14 and TRBJ1-1; D gene uncertain. The CDR3 runs 11 residues. CDR1 is SGHDN and CDR2 is FVKESK in the germline V gene. V shed 3 bases and J shed 5 bases, with 4 bases lying between them. The CDR3 DNA reads TGTGCCAGCAGCCAGTTTACTGAAGCTTTCTTT. Its protein is CASSQFTEAFF.

This sequence joins TRBV30 and TRBJ1-2; D remains unclear. V was pared by 4 bases and J by 4 bases, with 16 bases between. CDR3 length equals 14 residues. Germline CDR1 GTSNPN, CDR2 SVGIG (reference sequence). This CDR3 is CAWNRARTVYGYTF. CDR3 in DNA: TGTGCCTGGAATAGGGCCAGGACCGTCTATGGCTACACCTTC.

In its sample, this clone was seen a few times. The V gene is TRBV9, the J gene TRBJ1-1; tentatively, D is TRBD1 (5 bases). The germline V gene has CDR1 SGDLS and CDR2 YYNGEE. The V end was cut by 6 bases, the J end by 0 bases, with 12 bases between. This CDR3 comprises 14 residues. CDR3 DNA sequence: TGTGCCAGCACCCCGGGGCGGATGAACACTGAAGCTTTCTTT. Protein: CASTPGRMNTEAFF.

This chain uses TRBV30 with TRBJ1-2; 7 nucleotides align to TRBD1. Germline V CDR1 and CDR2: GTSNPN, SVGIG (reference sequence). V lost 8 bases to trimming and J lost 4 bases; unmatched junction nucleotides: 10. This CDR3 spans 13 amino acids. The CDR3 protein is CAAPRQGSYGYTF. The CDR3 DNA is TGTGCCGCCCCCCGACAGGGAAGCTATGGCTACACCTTC.

CDR3: CASSTWTHTAAKNIQYF. In nucleotides, the CDR3 is TGTGCCAGCAGTACCTGGACGCACACGGCGGCCAAAAACATTCAGTACTTC. The rearrangement uses TRBV27 and TRBJ2-4; no clear D. V lost 5 bases, J lost 1 base, and 18 bases lay in between. The CDR3 totals 17 residues. Germline CDR1 and CDR2: MNHEY and SMNVEV (reference sequence).

This clone was observed a handful of times. The V call is TRBV30, the J call TRBJ2-2, with 7 bases lining up with TRBD1. Germline V lookup: CDR1 GTSNPN, CDR2 SVGIG (reference sequence). V lost 4 bases to trimming and J lost 6 bases; unmatched junction nucleotides: 5. This CDR3 is 13 amino acids long. CDR3 protein: CAWIRQGAGELFF. CDR3 nucleotide sequence: TGTGCCTGGATCAGGCAGGGGGCCGGGGAGCTGTTTTTT.

This clone turned up a few times. The chain employs TRBV30 and TRBJ2-7, with 9 bases lining up with TRBD2. Germline V gene lookup returns CDR1 GTSNPN and CDR2 SVGIG (reference sequence). After removal of 6 bases from V and 3 bases from J, the junction contained 6 bases not matched to a gene. This CDR3 has 13 amino acids. CDR3 sequence (DNA): TGTGCCTGCGGGACTAGCAGAATCTACGAGCAGTACTTC. This gives the protein CACGTSRIYEQYF.

This clone was detected only a few times. The rearrangement uses TRBV7-9 and TRBJ2-5; tentatively, D is TRBD1 (7 bases). The germline gives CDR1 SEHNR, CDR2 FQNEAQ (reference sequence). This CDR3 is 14 amino acids long. V lost 2 bases to trimming and J lost 5 bases, with 12 bases between them. The DNA of the CDR3 is TGTGCCAGCAGCTTAAGACAGGGAGGCGAGACCCAGTACTTC. This codes for CASSLRQGGETQYF.